Below, one T cell receptor (beta chain) is given with its context. This sample is part of a study of blood T cell repertoires in COVID-19. The CDR3 has 16 residues. CDR1 and CDR2 from the germline V gene are GTSNPN and SVGIG (reference sequence). V shed 5 bases and J 10 bases; nucleotides not matched to a gene: 11. The repertoire was sequenced with immunoSEQ multiplex PCR; TCRdb's copy has only in-frame clones and lacks some. The sample contains approximately 290,000 clones, more than 85% of which appear only once. Patients of the Seattle cohort, enrolled during active infection, were followed longitudinally.

The TCR sequence derives from a woman between 25 and 40 years old with COVID-19, enrolled during active disease. The chain joins TRBV30 to TRBJ2-1; the match to TRBD2 covers 16 bases. The sequenced sample consisted of peripheral blood. The CDR3 sequence is CAWAPGLAGGPGEQFF. The CDR3 coding sequence is TGTGCCTGGGCCCCGGGACTAGCGGGAGGGCCGGGAGAGCAGTTCTTC.